The clone carrying this T cell receptor (beta chain) was seen only a few times. No antigen is known for it. No cell sorting was done before RNA was extracted from the tissue. These data originate in a study of tumor and adjacent non-tumor tissue in lung cancer. Study-wide background: Stage I to III disease affected roughly ten men and about five women aged roughly 30 to 80. On average, productive TCRbeta reads reached about 4.2 million per sample.

Broader study findings: Shorter survival was associated with higher TCR diversity in tumors. TCR diversity was significantly greater in tumor than normal lung tissue.

A modified ARM-PCR protocol with three rounds of nested PCR amplified TCRbeta. TCRdb called the multiplex PCR reads again in MiXCR, with one record for every CDR3 protein. This sample has roughly 220,000 distinct CDR3 sequences, with about 71% found just once. The sequencing sample was made of lung tumor tissue. The source is a man between 60 and 75 years old with non-small cell lung cancer.

CDR3 in amino acids: CASSLAVGPVYEQYF. CDR3 DNA: TGTGCCAGCAGCTTAGCTGTGGGCCCGGTCTACGAGCAGTACTTC. This chain joins TRBV7-8 and TRBJ2-7; D is undetermined. Germline V gene lookup returns CDR1 SGHVS and CDR2 FQNEAQ. The CDR3 length is 15 residues. V was clipped by 0 bases and J by 3 bases, with 12 bases between them.